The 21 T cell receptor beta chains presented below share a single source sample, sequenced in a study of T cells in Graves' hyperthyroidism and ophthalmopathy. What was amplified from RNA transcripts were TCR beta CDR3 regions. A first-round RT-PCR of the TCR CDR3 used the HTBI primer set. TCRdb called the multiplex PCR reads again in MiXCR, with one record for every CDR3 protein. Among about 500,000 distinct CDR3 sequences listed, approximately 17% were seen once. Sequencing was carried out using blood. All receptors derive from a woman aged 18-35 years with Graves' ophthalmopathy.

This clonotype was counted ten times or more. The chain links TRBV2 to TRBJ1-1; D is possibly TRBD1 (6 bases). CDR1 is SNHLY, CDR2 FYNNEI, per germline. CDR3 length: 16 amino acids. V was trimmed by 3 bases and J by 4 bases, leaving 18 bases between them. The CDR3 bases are TGTGCCAGCAGTGAGGGGACAACCCATCGGTCCACTGAAGCTTTCTTT. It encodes CASSEGTTHRSTEAFF.

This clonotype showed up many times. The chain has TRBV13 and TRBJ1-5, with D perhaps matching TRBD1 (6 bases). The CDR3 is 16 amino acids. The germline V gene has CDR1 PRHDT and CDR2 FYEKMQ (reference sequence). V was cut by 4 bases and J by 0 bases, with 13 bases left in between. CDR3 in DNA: TGTGCCAGCAGCTACCGGGGGGCAGGTAGCAATCAGCCCCAGCATTTT. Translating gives CASSYRGAGSNQPQHF.

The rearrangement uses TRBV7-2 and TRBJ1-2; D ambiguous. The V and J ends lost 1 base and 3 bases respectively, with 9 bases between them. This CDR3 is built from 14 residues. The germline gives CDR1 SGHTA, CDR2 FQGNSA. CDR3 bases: TGTGCCAGCAGCTTAGGAGGAAGCGACTATGGCTACACCTTC. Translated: CASSLGGSDYGYTF.

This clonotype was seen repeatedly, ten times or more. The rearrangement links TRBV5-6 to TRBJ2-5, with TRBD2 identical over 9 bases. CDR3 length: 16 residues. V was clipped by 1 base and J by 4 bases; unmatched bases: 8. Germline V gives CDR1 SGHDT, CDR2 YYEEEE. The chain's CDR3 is CASSLFASGVRETQYF. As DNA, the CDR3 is TGTGCCAGCAGCTTGTTCGCTAGCGGGGTACGAGAGACCCAGTACTTC.

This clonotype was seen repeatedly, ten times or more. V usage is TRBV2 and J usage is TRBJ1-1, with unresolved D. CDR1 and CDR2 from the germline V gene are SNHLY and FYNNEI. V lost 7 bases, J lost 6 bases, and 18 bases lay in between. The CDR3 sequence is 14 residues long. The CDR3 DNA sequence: TGTGCCAGCAAACAACAGTGGGGTAGTCCTGAAGCTTTCTTT. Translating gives CASKQQWGSPEAFF.

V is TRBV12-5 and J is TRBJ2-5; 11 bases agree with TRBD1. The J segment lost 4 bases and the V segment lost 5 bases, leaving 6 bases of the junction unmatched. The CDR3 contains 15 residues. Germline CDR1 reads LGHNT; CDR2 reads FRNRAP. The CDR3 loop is CASGPGTGGLETQYF. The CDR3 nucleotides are TGTGCTAGTGGTCCCGGGACAGGGGGTTTAGAGACCCAGTACTTC.

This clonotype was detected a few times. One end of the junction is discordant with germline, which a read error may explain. The CDR3 region is CASSLRGGPRESQYF. The CDR3 DNA is TGTGCCAGCAGCTTGCGGGGGGGGCCAAGGGAGAGCCAGTACTTC. The rearrangement links TRBV7-8 to TRBJ2-5, with 9 positions matching TRBD2. CDR3 length: 15 amino acids. Germline V lookup: CDR1 SGHVS, CDR2 FQNEAQ.

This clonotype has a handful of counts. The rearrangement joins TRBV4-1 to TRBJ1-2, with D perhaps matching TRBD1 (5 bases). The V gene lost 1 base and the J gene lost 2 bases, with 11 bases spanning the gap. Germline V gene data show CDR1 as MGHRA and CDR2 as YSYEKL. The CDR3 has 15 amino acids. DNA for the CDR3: TGCGCCAGCAGCCAAGGGAGCCGGACAAACTATGGCTACACCTTC. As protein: CASSQGSRTNYGYTF.

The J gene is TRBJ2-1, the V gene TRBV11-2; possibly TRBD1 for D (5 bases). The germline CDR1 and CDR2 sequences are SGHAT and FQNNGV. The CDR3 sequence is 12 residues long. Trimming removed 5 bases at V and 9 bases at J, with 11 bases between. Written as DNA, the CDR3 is TGTGCCAGCAGCCGCGTAGGGGTTGAGCAGTTCTTC. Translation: CASSRVGVEQFF.

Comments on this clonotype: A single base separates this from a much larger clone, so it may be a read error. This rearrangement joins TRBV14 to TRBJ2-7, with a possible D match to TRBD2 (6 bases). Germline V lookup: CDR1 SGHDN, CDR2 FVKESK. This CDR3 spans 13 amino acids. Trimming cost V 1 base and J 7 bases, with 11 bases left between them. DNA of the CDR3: TGTGCCAGCAGCCAAGTATGGGGGGATGAGCAGTACTTC. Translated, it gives CASSQVWGDEQYF.

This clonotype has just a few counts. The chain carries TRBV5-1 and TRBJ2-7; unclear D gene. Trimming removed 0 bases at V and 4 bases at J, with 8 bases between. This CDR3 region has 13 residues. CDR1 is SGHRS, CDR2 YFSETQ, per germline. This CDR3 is CASSLAPRYEQYF. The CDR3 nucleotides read TGCGCCAGCAGCTTGGCCCCGCGATACGAGCAGTACTTC.

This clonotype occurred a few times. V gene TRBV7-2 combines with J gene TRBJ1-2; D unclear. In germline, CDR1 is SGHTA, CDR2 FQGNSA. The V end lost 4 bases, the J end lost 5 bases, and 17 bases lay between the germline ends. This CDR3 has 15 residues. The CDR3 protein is CASSSLGGTWYGYTF. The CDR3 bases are TGTGCCAGCAGCTCCTTGGGTGGTACATGGTATGGCTACACCTTC.

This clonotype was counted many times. CDR3 bases: TGTGCCAGCAGCTTACGGTCCGGGATGGGAGAGACCCAGTACTTC. Translation gives CASSLRSGMGETQYF. V is TRBV11-1 and J is TRBJ2-5; D is possibly TRBD2 (5 bases). The V and J ends lost 2 bases and 4 bases respectively, with 14 bases between them. Germline CDR1 SGHAT, CDR2 FQDESV (reference sequence). This CDR3 contains 15 residues.

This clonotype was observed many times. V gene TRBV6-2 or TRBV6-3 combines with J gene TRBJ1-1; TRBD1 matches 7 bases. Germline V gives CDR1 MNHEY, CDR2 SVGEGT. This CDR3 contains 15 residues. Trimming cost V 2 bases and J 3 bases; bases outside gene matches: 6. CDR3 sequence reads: CASSYLSQGYTEAFF. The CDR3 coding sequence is TGTGCCAGCAGTTACCTATCACAGGGGTACACTGAAGCTTTCTTT.

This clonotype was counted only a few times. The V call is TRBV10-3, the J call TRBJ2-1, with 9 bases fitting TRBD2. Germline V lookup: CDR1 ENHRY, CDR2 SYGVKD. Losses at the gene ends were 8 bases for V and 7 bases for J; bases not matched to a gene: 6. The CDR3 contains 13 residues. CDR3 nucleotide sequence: TGTGCCATCGGGACTAGCAGGACGAATGAGCAGTTCTTC. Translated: CAIGTSRTNEQFF.

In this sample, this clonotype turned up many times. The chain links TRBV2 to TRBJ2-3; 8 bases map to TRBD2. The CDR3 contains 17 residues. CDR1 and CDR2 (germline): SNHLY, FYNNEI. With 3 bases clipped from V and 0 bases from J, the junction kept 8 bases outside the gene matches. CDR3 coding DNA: TGTGCCAGCAGTGAGGTTCCCAGCGGGAGTAGCACAGATACGCAGTATTTT. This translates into CASSEVPSGSSTDTQYF.

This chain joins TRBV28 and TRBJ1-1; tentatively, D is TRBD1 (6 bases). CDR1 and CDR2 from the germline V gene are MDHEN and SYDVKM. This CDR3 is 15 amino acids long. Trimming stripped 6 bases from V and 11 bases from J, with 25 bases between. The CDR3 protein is CASRQSLTGKVRAFF. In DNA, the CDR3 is TGTGCCAGCAGACAATCCCTTACAGGGAAAGTAAGGGCTTTCTTT.

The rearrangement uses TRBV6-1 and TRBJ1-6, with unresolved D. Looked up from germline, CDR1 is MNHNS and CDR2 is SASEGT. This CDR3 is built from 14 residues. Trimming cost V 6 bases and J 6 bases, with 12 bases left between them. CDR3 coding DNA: TGTGCCAGCAGGGGCCCTACCACTAATTCACCCCTCCACTTT. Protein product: CASRGPTTNSPLHF.

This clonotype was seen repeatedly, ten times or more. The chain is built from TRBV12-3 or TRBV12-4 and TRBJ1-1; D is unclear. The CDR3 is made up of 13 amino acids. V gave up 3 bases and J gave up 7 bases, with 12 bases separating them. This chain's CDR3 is CASSFGPSFEAFF. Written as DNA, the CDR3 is TGTGCCAGCAGTTTCGGACCCTCATTTGAAGCTTTCTTT.

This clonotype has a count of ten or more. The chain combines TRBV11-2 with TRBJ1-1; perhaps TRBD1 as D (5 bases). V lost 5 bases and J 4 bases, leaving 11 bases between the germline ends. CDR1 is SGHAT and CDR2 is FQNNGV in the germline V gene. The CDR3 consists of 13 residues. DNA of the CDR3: TGTGCCAGCAGCCAGAGGGGCTTCACTGAAGCTTTCTTT. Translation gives CASSQRGFTEAFF.

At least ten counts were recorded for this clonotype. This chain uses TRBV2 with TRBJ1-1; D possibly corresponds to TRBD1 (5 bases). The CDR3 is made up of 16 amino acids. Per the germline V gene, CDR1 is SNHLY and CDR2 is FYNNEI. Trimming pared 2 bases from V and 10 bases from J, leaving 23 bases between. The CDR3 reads CASSEIIPNRSSAAFF. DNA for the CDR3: TGTGCCAGCAGTGAAATAATCCCCAACAGGTCGTCGGCAGCTTTCTTT.